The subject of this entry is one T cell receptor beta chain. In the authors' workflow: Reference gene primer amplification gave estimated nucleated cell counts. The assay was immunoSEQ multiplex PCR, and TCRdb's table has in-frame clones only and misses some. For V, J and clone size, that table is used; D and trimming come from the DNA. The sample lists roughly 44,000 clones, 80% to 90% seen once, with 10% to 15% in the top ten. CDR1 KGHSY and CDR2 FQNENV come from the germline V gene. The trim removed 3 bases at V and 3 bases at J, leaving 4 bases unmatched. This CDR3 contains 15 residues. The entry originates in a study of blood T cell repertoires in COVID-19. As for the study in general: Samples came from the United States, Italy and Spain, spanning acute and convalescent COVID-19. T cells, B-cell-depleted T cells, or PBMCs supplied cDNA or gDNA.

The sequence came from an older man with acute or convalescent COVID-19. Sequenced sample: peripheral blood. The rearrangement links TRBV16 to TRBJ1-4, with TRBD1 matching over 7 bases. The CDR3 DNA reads TGTGCCAGCAGCCATATGGGACAGCCTAATGAAAAACTGTTTTTT. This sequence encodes CASSHMGQPNEKLFF.